The subject of this entry is one T cell receptor (beta chain). Its specificity is unknown. The data were obtained in a study of early T cells in non-severe SARS-CoV-2 infection. Overall study: Sequencing targeted bulk RNA from unsorted whole blood, leaving chains unpaired. Whole-study findings and limits: Matching with VDJdb favored anti-spike CD8 responses (missing private and CD4 specificities).

Individual cDNA molecules carried attached unique molecular identifiers. TCRdb reprocessed the 5' RACE reads with MiXCR, giving one entry per CDR3 protein. This sample has around 67,000 distinct CDR3 sequences, with approximately 12% found just once. The V end was cut by 3 bases, the J end by 0 bases, with 9 bases between. In germline, CDR1 is LNHDA, CDR2 SQIVND (reference sequence). The CDR3 is made up of 14 amino acids. The receptor was isolated from an adult who was a healthcare worker with PCR-confirmed SARS-CoV-2 infection or an uninfected control (not recorded which). Sample: whole blood. The chain employs TRBV19 and TRBJ2-7, with D unresolved. CDR3 DNA: TGTGCCAGTAGTATGGCACGGAGCTCCTACGAGCAGTACTTC. Protein sequence: CASSMARSSYEQYF.